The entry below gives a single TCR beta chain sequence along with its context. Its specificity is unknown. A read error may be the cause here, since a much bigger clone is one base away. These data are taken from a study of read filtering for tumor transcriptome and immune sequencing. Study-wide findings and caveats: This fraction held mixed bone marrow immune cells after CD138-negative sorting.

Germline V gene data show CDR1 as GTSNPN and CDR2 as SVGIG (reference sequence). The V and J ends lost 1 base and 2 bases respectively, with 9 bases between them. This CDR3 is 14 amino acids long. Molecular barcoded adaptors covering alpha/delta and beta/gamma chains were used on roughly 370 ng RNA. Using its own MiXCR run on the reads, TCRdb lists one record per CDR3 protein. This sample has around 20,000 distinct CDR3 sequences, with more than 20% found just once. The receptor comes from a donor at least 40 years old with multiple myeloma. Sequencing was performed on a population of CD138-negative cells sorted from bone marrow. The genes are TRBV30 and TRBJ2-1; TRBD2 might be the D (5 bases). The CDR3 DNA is TGTGCCTGGAGTGATGGGAGCCCCTACAATGAGCAGTTCTTC. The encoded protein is CAWSDGSPYNEQFF.